Each of the 22 T cell receptor beta chains below was sequenced from the same sample in a study of long-term antiretroviral therapy in people with HIV. The assay, immunoSEQ v3.0, was run at survey level. Here immunoSEQ multiplex PCR was the method, and the copy in TCRdb shows in-frame clones only, minus some. The table lists some 40,000 clones, 86% of them singletons. Sequenced here: unsorted PBMCs, sampled 1.2 years after starting antiretroviral therapy. These receptors all come from a woman between 50 and 59 years old with HIV.

The rearrangement uses TRBV7-8 and TRBJ2-7; D gene uncertain. Looked up from germline, CDR1 is SGHVS and CDR2 is FQNEAQ. V lost 10 bases, J lost 4 bases, and 11 bases lay in between. This CDR3 is built from 11 residues. The CDR3 region is CATSDGYEQYF. CDR3 DNA: TGTGCCACCTCAGACGGTTACGAGCAGTACTTC.

The V and J genes are TRBV15 and TRBJ2-5, with 9 bases lining up with TRBD2. The V gene's germline CDR1 is LNHNV and CDR2 YYDKDF (reference sequence). CDR3 length: 17 residues. V was pared by 0 bases and J by 5 bases, with 10 bases of the junction left unmatched. CDR3 amino acids: CATSRDLPAGGGETQYF. The CDR3 coding sequence is TGTGCCACCAGCAGAGATCTTCCAGCGGGGGGTGGGGAGACCCAGTACTTC.

Only a few counts were recorded for this clone. This rearrangement joins TRBV5-5 to TRBJ1-6; TRBD1 aligns across 7 bases. This CDR3 contains 15 residues. Germline V gives CDR1 SGHKS, CDR2 YYEKEE (reference sequence). J was trimmed by 6 bases and V by 1 base; bases with no gene match: 4. CDR3 in amino acids: CASSLTGDPNSPLHF. The CDR3 bases are TGTGCCAGCAGCTTGACAGGGGATCCTAATTCACCCCTCCACTTT.

The J gene is TRBJ1-4, the V gene TRBV5-1, with unresolved D. CDR1 SGHRS and CDR2 YFSETQ come from the germline V gene. This CDR3 is built from 13 residues. Trimming took 1 base from V and 3 from J, leaving 4 bases between them. The CDR3 DNA follows: TGCGCCAGCAGCTTGTCGGCTAATGAAAAACTGTTTTTT. Translating it yields CASSLSANEKLFF.

The genes are TRBV29-1 and TRBJ2-3; 11 bases agree with TRBD2. In germline, CDR1 is SQVTM, CDR2 ANQGSEA. V shed 2 bases and J 2 bases; nucleotides not matched to a gene: 3. The CDR3 consists of 15 residues. The CDR3 is CSVERGLADTDTQYF. The DNA for the CDR3 is TGCAGCGTTGAACGGGGACTAGCGGACACAGATACGCAGTATTTT.

This clone was seen a handful of times. The CDR3 is CASGSKGTQYF. CDR3 bases: TGTGCTAGTGGTTCAAAGGGGACCCAGTACTTC. V gene TRBV12-5 combines with J gene TRBJ2-5; D unclear. This CDR3 contains 11 residues. Germline CDR1 is LGHNT and CDR2 is FRNRAP. Trimming took off 4 bases at V and 7 bases at J, with 7 bases between the two ends.

The chain is built from TRBV2 and TRBJ1-1; D not resolved. CDR1 SNHLY and CDR2 FYNNEI come from the germline V gene. V was trimmed by 5 bases and J by 2 bases, leaving 6 bases between them. This CDR3 region has 12 residues. CDR3 in amino acids: CASSLDNTEAFF. The CDR3 coding sequence is TGTGCCAGCAGTCTTGACAACACTGAAGCTTTCTTT.

The V and J genes are TRBV2 and TRBJ1-4; D is unclear. Germline assignment: CDR1 SNHLY and CDR2 FYNNEI. This CDR3 has 13 residues. The germline V and J ends were trimmed by 0 bases and 7 bases, with 6 bases remaining between them. CDR3 DNA sequence: TGTGCCAGCAGTGAAGCCGGGAGTGAAAAACTGTTTTTT. It yields the protein CASSEAGSEKLFF.

This clone was observed once. This chain joins TRBV1 and TRBJ2-3. TRBV1 is a documented pseudogene. The CDR3 consists of 13 residues. CDR3: CTSSQDTLHTQYF. The CDR3 DNA reads TGCACCAGCAGCCAAGATACCCTCCATACGCAGTATTTT.

The chain uses TRBV5-1 and TRBJ1-1, with TRBD1 identical over 8 bases. The CDR3 is made up of 15 amino acids. The V gene's germline CDR1 is SGHRS and CDR2 YFSETQ. V shed 3 bases, J shed 1 base, and the junction held 5 bases outside the gene matches. The CDR3 region is CASSWTGLTNTEAFF. Written as DNA, the CDR3 is TGCGCCAGCAGCTGGACAGGGTTAACGAACACTGAAGCTTTCTTT. Complete variable domain (other parts from reference TRBV5-1 and TRBJ1-1): KAGVTQTPRYLIKTRGQQVTLSCSPISGHRSVSWYQQTPGQGLQFLFEYFSETQRNKGNFPGRFSGRQFSNSRSEMNVSTLELGDSALYLCASSWTGLTNTEAFFGQGTRLTVV.

The gene calls are TRBV11-2 and TRBJ2-3, with TRBD2 matching over 9 bases. Germline V gene data show CDR1 as SGHAT and CDR2 as FQNNGV. V was pared by 4 bases and J by 8 bases, with 10 bases of the junction left unmatched. The CDR3 is 15 amino acids. The CDR3 sequence: CASSSTSGWGGTQYF. As DNA, the CDR3 is TGTGCCAGCAGCTCCACTAGCGGGTGGGGTGGTACGCAGTATTTT.

The chain has TRBV5-1 and TRBJ2-2; D remains unclear. This CDR3 region has 14 residues. V lost 0 bases and J lost 6, with 9 bases in between. Germline assignment: CDR1 SGHRS and CDR2 YFSETQ. The CDR3 loop is CASSLGERAGELFF. CDR3 DNA: TGCGCCAGCAGCTTGGGTGAGCGCGCCGGGGAGCTGTTTTTT. The variable domain in full, completed from reference TRBV5-1 and TRBJ2-2, reads KAGVTQTPRYLIKTRGQQVTLSCSPISGHRSVSWYQQTPGQGLQFLFEYFSETQRNKGNFPGRFSGRQFSNSRSEMNVSTLELGDSALYLCASSLGERAGELFFGEGSRLTVL.

This chain links TRBV29-1 with TRBJ1-1; TRBD1 matches at 8 bases. The CDR3 runs to 12 residues. Per the germline V gene, CDR1 is SQVTM and CDR2 is ANQGSEA. J gave up 1 base and V 6 bases, and 1 base lay outside the gene matches. In DNA, the CDR3 is TGCAGCGTCGACAGGGGGAACACTGAAGCTTTCTTT. Its translation: CSVDRGNTEAFF.

The gene calls are TRBV10-1 and TRBJ2-1, with TRBD2 matching 12 bases. There are 15 residues in the CDR3. The V gene end was trimmed by 2 bases and the J gene end by 6 bases; junction bases not matched to a gene: 2. Germline V CDR1 and CDR2: WNHNN, SYGVQD (reference sequence). The CDR3 here is CASSEGLAGINEQFF. The CDR3 DNA sequence: TGCGCCAGCAGTGAGGGACTAGCGGGGATCAATGAGCAGTTCTTC.

The sample holds one count of this clone. The chain carries TRBV7-6 and TRBJ1-3, with D possibly TRBD1 on 5 matching bases. Germline values: CDR1 SGHVS, CDR2 FNYEAQ. V was trimmed by 1 base and J by 1 base, leaving 8 bases between them. The CDR3 has 15 residues. CDR3 nucleotides: TGTGCCAGCAGCTTAGGACAGTCATCTGGAAACACCATATATTTT. Its translation is CASSLGQSSGNTIYF. The whole variable domain, remainder taken from reference TRBV7-6 and TRBJ1-3, is GAGVSQSPRYKVTKRGQDVALRCDPISGHVSLYWYRQALGQGPEFLTYFNYEAQQDKSGLPNDRFSAERPEGSISTLTIQRTEQRDSAMYRCASSLGQSSGNTIYFGEGSWLTVV.

This chain links TRBV15 with TRBJ1-1; tentatively, D is TRBD1 (6 bases). The CDR3 has 16 residues. From germline, CDR1 is LNHNV and CDR2 YYDKDF (reference sequence). Deletions cut 1 base from V and 1 base from J, with 13 bases between. CDR3 nucleotides: TGTGCCACCAGCAGAGGGCCCGGGACACCGAACACTGAAGCTTTCTTT. It specifies CATSRGPGTPNTEAFF.

The genes are TRBV7-8 and TRBJ1-5; D not certain. Germline lookup yields CDR1 SGHVS and CDR2 FQNEAQ. Trimming stripped 1 base from V and 3 bases from J, with 13 bases between. This CDR3 has 16 residues. CDR3 DNA: TGTGCCAGCAGCTTAGTGCAGGAGCGGATCAATCAGCCCCAGCATTTT. This translates into CASSLVQERINQPQHF.

This chain uses TRBV5-1 with TRBJ2-1, with TRBD2 as a possible D gene (5 bases). This CDR3 contains 15 residues. Trimming left V 4 bases short and J 0 bases short, with 11 bases between. The germline CDR1 and CDR2 sequences are SGHRS and YFSETQ. CDR3 nucleotide sequence: TGCGCCAGCAGCCCCGGGGAGAGCTCCTACAATGAGCAGTTCTTC. Its translation is CASSPGESSYNEQFF.

The chain recombines TRBV10-3 with TRBJ1-6; perhaps TRBD1 as D (6 bases). The V gene's germline CDR1 is ENHRY and CDR2 SYGVKD. V lost 0 bases and J lost 9, with 18 bases in between. The length of the CDR3 is 17 residues. The CDR3 loop reads CAISESRGPGEASPLHF. The CDR3 DNA sequence: TGTGCCATCAGTGAGTCACGCGGACCAGGGGAGGCTTCACCCCTCCACTTT.

The V and J genes are TRBV6-5 and TRBJ2-1, with 7 bases lining up with TRBD2. Germline V gene lookup returns CDR1 MNHEY and CDR2 SVGAGI. The CDR3 runs 15 residues. J lost 2 bases, V lost 5 bases, and 6 bases had no gene match. CDR3 loop: CASSRAGSTYNEQFF. The CDR3 DNA sequence: TGTGCCAGCAGTCGAGCGGGGTCAACCTACAATGAGCAGTTCTTC.

This clone was detected a few times. The chain uses TRBV7-9 and TRBJ1-5; weak D call: TRBD1 (5 bases). Germline CDR1 reads SEHNR; CDR2 reads FQNEAQ (reference sequence). V was clipped by 5 bases and J by 3 bases, with 11 bases between them. CDR3 length: 14 amino acids. CDR3 amino acids: CASSPDIPNQPQHF. The CDR3 nucleotides read TGTGCCAGCAGCCCGGACATTCCCAATCAGCCCCAGCATTTT. Based on the CDR3 plus reference TRBV7-9 and TRBJ1-5, the full variable domain is DTGVSQNPRHKITKRGQNVTFRCDPISEHNRLYWYRQTLGQGPEFLTYFQNEAQLEKSRLLSDRFSAERPKGSFSTLEIQRTEQGDSAMYLCASSPDIPNQPQHFGDGTRLSIL.

V is TRBV14 and J is TRBJ2-7, with 8 bases that match TRBD2. Germline CDR1 and CDR2: SGHDN and FVKESK. With V trimmed by 2 bases and J by 3 bases, 6 bases remained unmatched. The CDR3 consists of 15 residues. The CDR3 loop reads CASSQPGLGDYEQYF. The CDR3 bases are TGTGCCAGCAGCCAACCGGGACTAGGGGACTACGAGCAGTACTTC.